Following are 19 T cell receptor beta chains from one sample sequenced in a study of blood T cell repertoires in COVID-19. Assay: immunoSEQ multiplex PCR; the TCRdb copy retains only in-frame clones and omits some. The sample lists 300,000 to 400,000 clones; roughly 90% were seen once. The sample was PBMCs or T cells enriched from blood (not recorded which). The receptors were gathered from a man aged 55-75 years who had recovered from COVID-19.

The sample holds a few counts of this clone. The genes are TRBV11-3 and TRBJ2-5; possible D gene TRBD1, 6 bases. Trimming left V 4 bases short and J 2 bases short, with 14 bases between. This CDR3 comprises 15 residues. Per germline, CDR1 SGHNT and CDR2 YENEEA. CDR3 in DNA: TGTGCCAGCAGCTCCATTTCAGGGGTTCAAGAGACCCAGTACTTC. This sequence encodes CASSSISGVQETQYF.

This chain joins TRBV20-1 and TRBJ1-1; no clear D. Trimming stripped 1 base from V and 4 bases from J, with 4 bases between. CDR3 length: 11 amino acids. CDR1 and CDR2 from the germline V gene are DFQATT and SNEGSKA (reference sequence). The CDR3 spells CSARGSTEAFF. As DNA, the CDR3 is TGCAGTGCTAGAGGGAGCACTGAAGCTTTCTTT.

The gene calls are TRBV7-9 and TRBJ1-2; TRBD1 aligns across 9 bases. Germline loops: CDR1 SEHNR, CDR2 FQNEAQ (reference sequence). The CDR3 consists of 15 residues. J lost 8 bases, V lost 4 bases, and 11 bases had no gene match. The CDR3 region is CASSSASRDRVGYTF. CDR3 DNA: TGTGCCAGCAGCTCCGCGTCCCGGGACAGGGTCGGCTACACCTTC.

The V gene is TRBV4-1, the J gene TRBJ2-3, with D unresolved. Trimming removed 4 bases from V and 4 bases from J, with 6 bases in between. The length of the CDR3 is 12 residues. Looked up from germline, CDR1 is MGHRA and CDR2 is YSYEKL. The CDR3 DNA sequence: TGCGCCAGCAGCCCCCAGGCAGATACGCAGTATTTT. Translation: CASSPQADTQYF.

The chain has TRBV30 and TRBJ2-5, with 7 bases fitting TRBD1. The germline CDR1 and CDR2 sequences are GTSNPN and SVGIG (reference sequence). Trimming at V came to 2 bases and at J to 2 bases, leaving 11 bases not matched to a gene. The CDR3 spans 16 residues. This chain's CDR3 is CAWSHDDRDRQETQYF. CDR3 bases: TGTGCCTGGAGTCATGACGACCGGGACAGACAAGAGACCCAGTACTTC.

The CDR3, as DNA: TGTGCCAGCAGTTACGGACAGGGTGGTAGCAATGAGCAGTTCTTC. Protein sequence: CASSYGQGGSNEQFF. The chain couples TRBV2 to TRBJ2-1; TRBD1 matches 8 bases. The CDR3 extends over 15 amino acids. V was pared by 5 bases and J by 6 bases, with 9 bases of the junction left unmatched. CDR1 and CDR2 from the germline V gene are SNHLY and FYNNEI.

In the case of this clone: An end of the junction does not agree with germline; a read error may underlie this. The chain combines TRBV4-2 with TRBJ1-6; D is unresolved. From germline, CDR1 is LGHNA and CDR2 YNFKEQ. This CDR3 contains 15 residues. The CDR3 nucleotides read TGTGCCAGCAGCCAAGATATTCTCTATGATTCACCCCTCCACTTT. It codes for CASSQDILYDSPLHF.

The chain recombines TRBV27 with TRBJ2-1, with D unclear. The germline V gene has CDR1 MNHEY and CDR2 SMNVEV (reference sequence). The V and J ends lost 6 bases and 6 bases respectively, with 12 bases between them. The CDR3 runs to 13 residues. CDR3 DNA: TGTGCCAGCAGCTTCTGGCCTGGCAATGAGCAGTTCTTC. Translation gives CASSFWPGNEQFF.

V gene TRBV5-1 combines with J gene TRBJ2-1; 13 bases match TRBD2. The CDR3 is 13 amino acids. Germline CDR1 is SGHRS and CDR2 is YFSETQ. The junction had 4 bases not matched to a gene; V was cut back by 6 bases and J by 10 bases. The CDR3 DNA reads as TGCGCCAGCAAGGGGACTAGCGGGACCGAGCAGTTCTTC. Protein sequence: CASKGTSGTEQFF. The full variable domain, in which reference TRBV5-1 and TRBJ2-1 provide the parts outside the CDR3, is KAGVTQTPRYLIKTRGQQVTLSCSPISGHRSVSWYQQTPGQGLQFLFEYFSETQRNKGNFPGRFSGRQFSNSRSEMNVSTLELGDSALYLCASKGTSGTEQFFGPGTRLTVL.

This clone has only one observation. The rearrangement joins TRBV15 to TRBJ2-7, with D perhaps matching TRBD2 (5 bases). Germline V gene data show CDR1 as LNHNV and CDR2 as YYDKDF (reference sequence). The CDR3 loop spans 16 amino acids. Trimming took 2 bases from V and 0 from J, leaving 14 bases between them. CDR3 DNA sequence: TGTGCCACCAGCAGACAACGCAAGGGAGTCTCCTACGAGCAGTACTTC. It yields the protein CATSRQRKGVSYEQYF. Variable domain in full (rest from reference TRBV15 and TRBJ2-7): DAMVIQNPRYQVTQFGKPVTLSCSQTLNHNVMYWYQQKSSQAPKLLFHYYDKDFNNEADTPDNFQSRRPNTSFCFLDIRSPGLGDTAMYLCATSRQRKGVSYEQYFGPGTRLTVT.

Written as DNA, the CDR3 is TGCAGCGTTGAAGGGCAGGCTAGCCGGCCCCAGCATTTT. Its protein product is CSVEGQASRPQHF. The V gene is TRBV29-1, the J gene TRBJ1-5; D call uncertain. There are 13 residues in the CDR3. V was trimmed by 1 base and J by 9 bases, leaving 13 bases between them. CDR1 and CDR2 (germline): SQVTM, ANQGSEA.

V is TRBV12-5 and J is TRBJ1-3; no reliable D call. This CDR3 comprises 16 residues. The ends were cut back, 1 base at V and 3 bases at J, with 13 bases in the middle. Germline CDR1 reads LGHNT; CDR2 reads FRNRAP. The CDR3 reads CASGLGQAYIGNTIYF. For the CDR3, the DNA is TGTGCTAGTGGTTTGGGGCAGGCTTATATTGGAAACACCATATATTTT.

This clone was seen once. This chain links TRBV29-1 with TRBJ1-1, with D possibly matching TRBD1 (5 bases). Per germline, CDR1 SQVTM and CDR2 ANQGSEA. CDR3 length equals 13 residues. V gave up 4 bases and J gave up 1 base, with 10 bases separating them. The CDR3 nucleotides are TGCAGCGTTGTTTGGGGCACGAACACTGAAGCTTTCTTT. Protein: CSVVWGTNTEAFF.

The CDR3 region has the DNA TGTGCCAGCAGCTCGGACAGATTCTACGAGCAGTACTTC. Residues: CASSSDRFYEQYF. This rearrangement joins TRBV11-2 to TRBJ2-7; D may be TRBD1 (6 bases). The CDR3 has 13 residues. Germline V gives CDR1 SGHAT, CDR2 FQNNGV. V was pared by 4 bases and J by 3 bases, with 10 bases between. The whole variable domain, filled in from reference TRBV11-2 and TRBJ2-7, reads EAGVAQSPRYKIIEKRQSVAFWCNPISGHATLYWYQQILGQGPKLLIQFQNNGVVDDSQLPKDRFSAERLKGVDSTLKIQPAKLEDSAVYLCASSSDRFYEQYFGPGTRLTVT.

The chain recombines TRBV21-1 with TRBJ1-2. TRBV21-1 is labeled a pseudogene. This CDR3 spans 17 amino acids. The CDR3 DNA is TGTGCCAGCAGCAAAGGACCGCCGCGGCCTCCCCTATATGGCTACACCTTC. It encodes CASSKGPPRPPLYGYTF.

The sample holds a few counts of this clone. This sequence joins TRBV5-6 and TRBJ2-1; 8 nucleotides match TRBD1. The CDR3 has 16 amino acids. Germline CDR1 reads SGHDT; CDR2 reads YYEEEE. Trimming at V came to 3 bases and at J to 7 bases, leaving 12 bases not matched to a gene. The CDR3 DNA is TGTGCCAGCAGCTCAAACCTCCAGGGGGCTGGGAATGAGCAGTTCTTC. This gives the protein CASSSNLQGAGNEQFF. The full variable domain, rest sourced from reference TRBV5-6 and TRBJ2-1, is DAGVTQSPTHLIKTRGQQVTLRCSPKSGHDTVSWYQQALGQGPQFIFQYYEEEERQRGNFPDRFSGHQFPNYSSELNVNALLLGDSALYLCASSSNLQGAGNEQFFGPGTRLTVL.

This chain links TRBV7-3 with TRBJ1-6; 8 nucleotides match TRBD1. Germline CDR1 SGHTA, CDR2 FQGTGA. The CDR3 extends over 14 amino acids. With V trimmed by 6 bases and J by 10 bases, 8 bases remained unmatched. The CDR3 reads CASSKDRVGSPLHF. The CDR3 nucleotides are TGTGCCAGCAGTAAGGACAGGGTCGGGTCACCCCTCCACTTT.

This clone turned up a few times. The chain employs TRBV5-4 and TRBJ1-6; D remains ambiguous. The germline V and J ends were trimmed by 0 bases and 9 bases, with 7 bases remaining between them. Looked up from germline, CDR1 is SGHNT and CDR2 is YYREEE (reference sequence). This CDR3 region has 13 residues. The CDR3 DNA reads as TGTGCCAGCAGCTTGGCCCCCGGTTCACCCCTCCACTTT. As protein: CASSLAPGSPLHF. Drawing the rest from reference TRBV5-4 and TRBJ1-6, the complete variable domain is ETGVTQSPTHLIKTRGQQVTLRCSSQSGHNTVSWYQQALGQGPQFIFQYYREEENGRGNFPPRFSGLQFPNYSSELNVNALELDDSALYLCASSLAPGSPLHFGNGTRLTVT.

The chain carries TRBV5-4 and TRBJ2-3, with 9 bases matching TRBD1. V was pared by 4 bases and J by 5 bases, with 5 bases of the junction left unmatched. Germline CDR1 SGHNT, CDR2 YYREEE (reference sequence). The CDR3 is 14 residues long. The CDR3: CASSPGQGLDTQYF. The CDR3 coding sequence is TGTGCCAGCAGCCCAGGACAGGGGTTAGATACGCAGTATTTT.